Given below is one T cell receptor (beta chain) in context. The PCR ran on 60 Vbeta and 13 Jbeta primers. The assay was immunoSEQ multiplex PCR, and TCRdb's table has in-frame clones only and misses some. The sample lists some 150,000 clones, approximately 84% occurring once. These data originate in a study of cytomegalovirus exposure and HLA in healthy donors. The V and J ends lost 3 bases and 4 bases, in that order; junction bases with no gene match: 7. CDR1 and CDR2 from the germline V gene are SGHDT and YYEEEE. The CDR3 extends over 16 amino acids. The TCR was taken from a man aged 25-45 years in good health and CMV-seropositive. What was sequenced was PBMCs. The rearrangement uses TRBV5-6 and TRBJ1-3; 10 nucleotides agree with TRBD1. In nucleotides, the CDR3 is TGTGCCAGCAGCTGGGGGGACAGGGGATACGGAAACACCATATATTTT. Its protein is CASSWGDRGYGNTIYF.